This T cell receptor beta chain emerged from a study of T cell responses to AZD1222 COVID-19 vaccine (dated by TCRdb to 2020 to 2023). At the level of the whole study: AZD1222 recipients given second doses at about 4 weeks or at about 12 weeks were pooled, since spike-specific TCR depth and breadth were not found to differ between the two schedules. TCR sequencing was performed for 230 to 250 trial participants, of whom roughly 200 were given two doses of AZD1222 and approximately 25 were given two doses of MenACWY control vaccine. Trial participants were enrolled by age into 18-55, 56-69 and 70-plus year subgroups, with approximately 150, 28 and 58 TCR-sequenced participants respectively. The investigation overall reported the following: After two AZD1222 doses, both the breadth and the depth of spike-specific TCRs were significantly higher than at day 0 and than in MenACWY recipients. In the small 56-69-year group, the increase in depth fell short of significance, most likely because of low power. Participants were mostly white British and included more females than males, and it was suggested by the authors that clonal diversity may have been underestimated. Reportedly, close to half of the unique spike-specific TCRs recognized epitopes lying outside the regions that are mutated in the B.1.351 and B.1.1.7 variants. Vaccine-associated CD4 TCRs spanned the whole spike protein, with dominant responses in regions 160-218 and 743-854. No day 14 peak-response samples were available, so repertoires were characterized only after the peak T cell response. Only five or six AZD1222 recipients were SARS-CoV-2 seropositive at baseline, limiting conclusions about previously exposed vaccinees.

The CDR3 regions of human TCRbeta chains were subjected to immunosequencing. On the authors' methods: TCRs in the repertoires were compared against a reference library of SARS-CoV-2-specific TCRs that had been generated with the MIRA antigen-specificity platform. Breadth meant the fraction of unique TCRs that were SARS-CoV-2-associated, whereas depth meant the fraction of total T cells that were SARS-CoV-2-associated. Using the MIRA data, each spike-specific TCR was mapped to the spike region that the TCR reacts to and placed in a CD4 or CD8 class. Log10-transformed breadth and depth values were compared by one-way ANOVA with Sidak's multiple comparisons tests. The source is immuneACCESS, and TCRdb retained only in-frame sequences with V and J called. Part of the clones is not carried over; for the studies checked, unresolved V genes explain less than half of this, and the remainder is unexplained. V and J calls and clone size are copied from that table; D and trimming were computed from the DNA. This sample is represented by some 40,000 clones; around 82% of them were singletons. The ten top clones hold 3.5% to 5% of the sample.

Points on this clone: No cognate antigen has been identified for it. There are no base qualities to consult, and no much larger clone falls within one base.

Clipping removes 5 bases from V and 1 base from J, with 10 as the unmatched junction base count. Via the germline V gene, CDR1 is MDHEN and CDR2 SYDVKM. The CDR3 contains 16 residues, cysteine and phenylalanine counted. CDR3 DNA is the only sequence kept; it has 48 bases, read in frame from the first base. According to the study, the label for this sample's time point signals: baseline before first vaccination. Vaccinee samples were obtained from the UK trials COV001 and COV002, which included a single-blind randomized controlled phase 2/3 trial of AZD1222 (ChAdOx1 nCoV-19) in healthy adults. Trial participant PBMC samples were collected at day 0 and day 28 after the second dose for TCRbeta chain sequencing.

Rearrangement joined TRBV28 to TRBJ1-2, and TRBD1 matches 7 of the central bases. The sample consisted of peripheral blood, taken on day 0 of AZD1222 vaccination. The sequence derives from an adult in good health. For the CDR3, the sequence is CASSPTSTGLNYGYTF. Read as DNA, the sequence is TGTGCCAGCAGTCCCACCTCGACAGGGCTTAACTATGGCTACACCTTC.